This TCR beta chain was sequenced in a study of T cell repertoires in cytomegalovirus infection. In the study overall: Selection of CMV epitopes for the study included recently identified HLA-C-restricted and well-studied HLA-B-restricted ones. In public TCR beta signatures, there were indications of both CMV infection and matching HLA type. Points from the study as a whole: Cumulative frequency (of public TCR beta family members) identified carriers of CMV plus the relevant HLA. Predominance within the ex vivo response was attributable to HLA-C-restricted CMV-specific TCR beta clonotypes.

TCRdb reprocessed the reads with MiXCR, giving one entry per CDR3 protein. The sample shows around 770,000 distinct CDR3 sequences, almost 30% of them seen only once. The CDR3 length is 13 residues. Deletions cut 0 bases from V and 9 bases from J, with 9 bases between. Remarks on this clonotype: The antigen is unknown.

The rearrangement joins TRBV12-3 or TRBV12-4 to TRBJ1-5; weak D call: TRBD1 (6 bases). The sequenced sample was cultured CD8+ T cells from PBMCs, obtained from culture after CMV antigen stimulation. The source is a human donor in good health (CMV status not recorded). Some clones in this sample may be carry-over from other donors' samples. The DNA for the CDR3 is TGTGCCAGCAGTTTAGCGGGGGCGACGCCCCAGCATTTT. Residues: CASSLAGATPQHF.